This entry lists 3 T cell receptor beta chains sequenced from one sample in a study of blood T cell repertoires in COVID-19. The table came from immunoSEQ multiplex PCR; TCRdb's copy has only in-frame clones and leaves some out. Here the sample spans approximately 400,000 clones, more than 65% being singletons. Material for sequencing was peripheral blood. The receptors stem from a human donor with acute or convalescent COVID-19. The donor label of this sample is uncertain.

This clone has a single count. V and J are TRBV30 and TRBJ1-3; D is unresolved. Trimming took 6 bases from V and 4 from J, leaving 10 bases between them. This CDR3 spans 12 amino acids. CDR1 is GTSNPN and CDR2 is SVGIG in the germline V gene (reference sequence). The CDR3 region is CACAQAGNTIYF. CDR3 DNA sequence: TGTGCCTGCGCGCAGGCGGGAAACACCATATATTTT.

The J gene is TRBJ2-7, the V gene TRBV6-5, with 10 bases that match TRBD1. Per the germline V gene, CDR1 is MNHEY and CDR2 is SVGAGI. This CDR3 region has 14 residues. Trimming removed 2 bases from V and 6 bases from J; junction bases left unmatched: 4. CDR3 sequence (DNA): TGTGCCAGCAGTTACACGGGACAGGGGTCCGAGCAGTACTTC. Translation gives CASSYTGQGSEQYF.

The J gene is TRBJ1-2, the V gene TRBV19, with a tentative D call TRBD1 (6 bases). In germline, CDR1 is LNHDA, CDR2 SQIVND (reference sequence). Trimming took 10 bases from V and 6 from J, leaving 18 bases between them. The CDR3 is made up of 13 amino acids. The DNA for the CDR3 is TGTGCCACAAAAACACAGGGTCGGGATGGCTACACCTTC. Its protein is CATKTQGRDGYTF. The full variable domain, in which reference TRBV19 and TRBJ1-2 provide the parts outside the CDR3, is DGGITQSPKYLFRKEGQNVTLSCEQNLNHDAMYWYRQDPGQGLRLIYYSQIVNDFQKGDIAEGYSVSREKKESFPLTVTSAQKNPTAFYLCATKTQGRDGYTFGSGTRLTVV.